This T cell receptor beta chain was sequenced during a study of shared clonotypes between healthy human individuals. Overall study findings and caveats: The small donor group covered limited genetic and exposure diversity. Clonotype sharing among donors was thought likely to change with sequencing depth.

Naive CD8 cells were CD45RO-negative, positively selected for CCR7, excluding terminally differentiated effector memory CD45RA+ cells. Adult donors, all healthy and HIV-negative, had no recent acute infections or vaccinations. Sequenced by immunoSEQ multiplex PCR; TCRdb stores in-frame clones only, minus some. Of about 580,000 clones in the sample, nearly 98% were seen once. About this clone itself: The target antigen is unknown.

The V and J ends lost 7 bases and 3 bases, in that order; junction bases with no gene match: 9. The germline V gene has CDR1 MNHEY and CDR2 SVGAGI. CDR3 length equals 15 residues. This sequence originates from a young man in good health. The source material was naive CD8+ T cells sorted from blood. The chain carries TRBV6-5 and TRBJ2-5, with 9 positions matching TRBD2. The CDR3 DNA sequence: TGTGCCAGCAAATACTCCATAGCGGGAGAAGAGACCCAGTACTTC. Translating it yields CASKYSIAGEETQYF.